A single T cell receptor (beta chain) is shown here with its context. This clonotype was seen ten or more times. Its specific antigen is unknown. No base-level quality is on record; no much larger clone is a single base apart. Library preparation was by 5' RACE. Data came from an Illumina HiSeq 2500. The second PCR ran for roughly 6 to 11 cycles and used a J-beta primer mix along with a sample-barcoded 5' primer. Each TCR beta cDNA molecule received a unique molecular identifier from a template-switch 5' adaptor carrying 12 random nucleotides. At least 2.5 million CDR3-containing paired-end reads were obtained from each sample. All of the RNA was converted into first-strand cDNA using the Mint cDNA synthesis kit, with a TRBC-specific oligonucleotide serving as the primer. After uracil-DNA glycosylase treatment, a first 18-cycle PCR used universal primers M1SS and BC2_uni_R on all cDNA. The source study handled its data this way. Normalization of each sample was performed by random selection of 1 million high-quality reads, each carrying a distinct molecular identifier. Reads sharing molecular identifiers were discarded rather than binned into consensus sequences. CDR3 identification, clonotype clustering and error correction used MiTCR with a Q25 quality threshold and the strictest error-elimination algorithm. Lower-bound total TCR beta diversity was estimated with a nonparametric unseen species model using Euler transformation. TCRdb cleaned the public reads at Q25 with fastp, built clones with MiXCR and kept in-frame beta chains. All rows with the same CDR3 protein become a single entry with the most common DNA and genes. The V and J calls follow TCRdb's processing rather than the paper's. Recorded for this sample are roughly 650,000 distinct CDR3 sequences; roughly 32% of them occurred a single time. The biggest ten clones account for roughly 14% of the sample.

This sample stems from a study of blood T cells in healthy people across ages (dated by TCRdb to about 2015). In the study overall: In model experiments, roughly one uniquely barcoded TCR beta cDNA molecule per two T cells was captured by template switching. Using the same blood draw, the study looked at two additional independent replicas of 1 million unique cDNA reads for two donors, one aged 18 to 30 and the other aged 80 or older. The donors were split into four age groups: young (average about 15 years), middle-aged (39), aged (more than 55) and long-lived (approximately 80). Donors of different ages were randomly distributed across sequencing lanes to avoid experimental bias. Age-related changes in TCR beta repertoire diversity were measured in the study by deep sequencing normalized with unique cDNA molecular identifiers. Findings and caveats that apply to the study as a whole: Estimates of total diversity from one million sequenced T cells were regarded as lower bounds and underestimates. The CMV infection status of donors was not known, potentially confounding age-related changes in expanded clonotypes. Compared with the aged group, the long-lived group had more naive CD4+ T cells, fewer expanded clones and increased TCR diversity, a pattern suggesting age selection. Because profiling used bulk unsorted PBMCs, naive and antigen-experienced compartments could not be compared conclusively. A strong correlation was found between observed TCR beta diversity and the percentage of naive T cells measured by flow cytometry. As age increased, observed TCR beta diversity per million T cells dropped in a roughly linear way, and a significant reduction was already evident by age 40.

Systemically healthy Caucasian individuals from Russia, 39 in total and aged about 6 to 100 years, were included as donors. Ten milliliters of peripheral blood were collected from each donor into EDTA-treated Vacutainer tubes. Ficoll-Paque density-gradient centrifugation was used to isolate PBMCs, with at least 6.5 million per sample. Trizol reagent was used to extract total RNA from PBMCs, with at least 5.5 micrograms per sample. The percentages of naive CD45RAhigh/CD27high T cells were determined by flow cytometry on a PBMC aliquot from every donor. Sequenced sample: blood. The TCR was taken from a woman older than 75 in good health. Donor details come from another sample of the same person, matched by shared clones.

The CDR3 protein sequence reads: CASSIDDLGGYTF. The DNA sequence is as follows: TGTGCCAGTAGTATCGACGACTTAGGTGGCTACACCTTC. The sequence is built from TRBV19 and TRBJ1-2, with no confident D gene call. At the junction V is shortened by 3 bases and J by 7 bases, with 12 bases in between. The CDR3 spans 13 residues, from the cysteine through the phenylalanine. Just CDR3 DNA is preserved here, 39 bases in frame from base 1. From a lookup of the germline V gene (reference sequence), CDR1 and CDR2 are LNHDA and SQIVND.